This T cell receptor beta chain was retrieved from a study of shared clonotypes between healthy human individuals (dated by TCRdb to 2018 to 2020). Study-level background: Three men and a couple of women, aged 18 to 49 years, made up the cohort. For each donor, three plates each were used for CD4 naive and CD4 memory, two plates were used for CD8 naive, and one plate was used for CD8 memory. Blood TCR repertoires of a handful of healthy adults were deeply sequenced to estimate repertoire size and the extent of clonotype sharing between individuals. To increase sequencing depth and limit assay-specific biases, different laboratories used diverse techniques to prepare libraries and sequence TCR repertoires. Leukapheresis yielded between about 0.9 and 10 billion PBMCs per donor.

The paper's findings and limits, for the study overall: Compared with non-shared clonotypes, the clonotypes found in all four sorted-subset donors had higher generation probabilities. Incomplete sequencing was indicated by rarefaction of sorted-subset datasets, despite the large sequencing depth. Sampling was limited to blood, and TCR repertoires in tissue likely differ from TCR repertoires in blood. Pairwise subsampling indicated that sequencing depth was expected to affect the degree of clonotype sharing among donors. Sharing across a few donors was observed for about 5% of naive CD4, about 4% of naive CD8, 2% to 2.5% of memory CD4, and approximately 0.41% of memory CD8 clonotypes. Estimated clonotype richness was generally larger for naive than for memory subsets. The small number of donors limited the genetic and exposure-history diversity represented.

Remarks on this clone: Its antigen is not yet known. No base-level quality is on record; no much larger clone is a single base apart.

The junction carries 14 bases between V and J, which are trimmed by 5 bases and 7 bases respectively. CDR1 and CDR2 are drawn from the germline V gene: SQVTM, ANQGSEA. The CDR3, cysteine through phenylalanine, is 12 amino acids long. Left in the record is the CDR3 DNA by itself, 36 bases read in frame from the first base. Using the deep immunoSEQ assay, multiplex PCR amplified TCR CDR3 regions from genomic DNA. Genomic DNA extracted from each cell subset was distributed evenly over all wells of several immunoSEQ 96-well plates, and each plate served as one replicate. Each replicate PCR for sorted subsets received 200 ng genomic DNA, equal to tens of thousands of T cell genomes. The purified libraries were quantified using a Qubit 3.0 fluorometer, sized with a Bioanalyzer 2100, and then quantified again using the KAPA Library Quantification kit. Each immunoSEQ 96-well plate was sequenced on its own single-read 150-cycle Illumina NextSeq 550 flow cell. The authors processed their data as follows. Because the immunoSEQ output held only junctional sequences and lacked quality scores, the filtering could not match the filtering applied to full-length reads. Sequences were annotated with PyIR, a Python wrapper for IgBLAST v1.9, and V/J genes and CDR3 were assigned using IMGT germline references. Reads with weak V/J assignments (E-value above 1e-6), missing CDR3, stop codons, out-of-frame junctions, or ambiguous translated residues were removed. V3J clonotypes were defined as sequences sharing an identical inferred V gene, J gene, and CDR3 amino acid sequence. The percentage overlap between two repertoires was calculated by dividing the number of shared unique clonotypes by the size of the smaller repertoire. Repertoire richness was assessed with RTK rarefaction, the Chao1 estimator, and Recon v2.1 estimates of unobserved clonotypes. Generation probabilities for all TCRbeta clonotypes obtained by the gDNA method from a few donors were computed using OLGA. Drawn from immuneACCESS, this table holds only the in-frame rearrangements with V and J called that TCRdb kept. Clones are partly lost; checked studies trace under half to an unresolved V gene and leave the rest unexplained. V and J calls and clone size come straight from that table; D and trimming were deduced from the DNA. The sample table shows 1.6 million or so clones, and about 98.5% are seen once. The ten largest clonotypes hold approximately 0.4% of the sample.

The donors were healthy, HIV-negative adults with no recently reported acute infections or vaccinations. Every donor was a Caucasian adult residing in Nashville, Tennessee, USA. Magnetic negative selection was used to enrich CD4+ T cells, after which naive cells were positively selected on CD45RA and the negative fraction became the memory subset. Blood was collected by leukapheresis, and PBMCs were isolated by Ficoll-Histopaque density gradient centrifugation and then cryopreserved in liquid nitrogen vapor phase. Purity and quantity of every magnetically sorted T cell population were checked by analytical flow cytometry. Each sorted fraction had its genomic DNA isolated and then quantified by UV absorbance on a Nanodrop 2000c.

This sequence originates from a man in his thirties or forties in good health. The source material was naive CD4+ T cells sorted from blood. The cell subset or site label, as the study defines it: CD45RA+ positively selected. Here the chain combines TRBV29-1 and TRBJ1-2, with TRBD1 tentatively as D gene (6 bases match). The CDR3 loop reads CSVSTGRSGYTF. In nucleotide form, the sequence is TGCAGCGTTTCAACAGGGAGGTCTGGCTACACCTTC.